The rows below give T cell receptor beta chains drawn from one sample of a study of blood T cell repertoires in COVID-19. Sequencing used immunoSEQ multiplex PCR; TCRdb keeps in-frame clones, though not all of them. Of some 97,000 clones in the sample, around four fifths were seen once. Material for sequencing was peripheral blood. These receptors came from a woman aged 70-85 years with acute or convalescent COVID-19. CDR3s leave out the opening cysteine and the closing phenylalanine or tryptophan. Each record gives: V gene, CDR3 length, J gene, CDR3 protein.

V: TRBV2
length: 12
J: TRBJ2-3
CDR3: ASIKIASTDTQY

V: TRBV5-4
length: 15
J: TRBJ2-5
CDR3: ASSLAVGLGRGETQY

V: TRBV4-3
length: 12
J: TRBJ2-1
CDR3: ASSRGRAYNEQF

V: TRBV5-4
length: 13
J: TRBJ1-6
CDR3: ASSLVGGYNSPLH

V: TRBV6-5
length: 10
J: TRBJ2-1
CDR3: ASTPQRIEQF

V: TRBV6-1
length: 12
J: TRBJ1-2
CDR3: ASSEGNRAYGYT

V: TRBV19
length: 12
J: TRBJ1-1
CDR3: ASITEGTGSKAF

V: TRBV7-9
length: 16
J: TRBJ1-5
CDR3: ASSLVSATTVSNQPQH

V: TRBV27
length: 13
J: TRBJ1-4
CDR3: ASSHHRVEAEKLF

V: TRBV29-1
length: 10
J: TRBJ2-5
CDR3: SVGRAGETQY

V: TRBV20-1
length: 9
J: TRBJ2-3
CDR3: SAQSTDTQY

V: TRBV10-3
length: 12
J: TRBJ2-3
CDR3: AIMGQGAQDTQY

V: TRBV6-4
length: 13
J: TRBJ2-3
CDR3: ASRASQGGTDTQY

V: TRBV6-2/TRBV6-3
length: 11
J: TRBJ1-5
CDR3: ASSSLLLGAQH

V: TRBV3-1/TRBV3-2
length: 10
J: TRBJ2-3
CDR3: ASSHTADTQY

V: TRBV18
length: 14
J: TRBJ2-3
CDR3: ASSPVRTGATDTQY

V: TRBV6-5
length: 10
J: TRBJ2-3
CDR3: ASTGVSDTQY

V: TRBV19
length: 12
J: TRBJ1-1
CDR3: ASSYGEMNTEAF

V: TRBV30
length: 10
J: TRBJ1-1
CDR3: AWRGGAAEAF

V: TRBV12-3/TRBV12-4
length: 10
J: TRBJ1-2
CDR3: ASSSDSYGYT

V: TRBV27
length: 13
J: TRBJ1-2
CDR3: ASIKTGGSNYGYT

V: TRBV7-9
length: 12
J: TRBJ1-1
CDR3: ASRAQTANTEAF

V: TRBV4-3
length: 16
J: TRBJ2-3
CDR3: ASSQGRTSGGARDTQY

V: TRBV7-2
length: 12
J: TRBJ1-5
CDR3: ASSARQGGQPQH

V: TRBV19
length: 11
J: TRBJ2-7
CDR3: ASTEGVTYEQY

V: TRBV5-5
length: 11
J: TRBJ1-4
CDR3: ASSGATNEKLF

V: TRBV6-1
length: 12
J: TRBJ2-1
CDR3: ASSERPEGDEQF